Below are 32 T cell receptor beta chains sequenced from a single sample in a study of blood T cell repertoires in COVID-19. Sequenced by immunoSEQ multiplex PCR; TCRdb stores in-frame clones only, minus some. There are approximately 460,000 clones in the sample; about 91% occur only once, and roughly 0.92% lies in the top ten. Material: peripheral blood. These receptors originate from a man between 18 and 35 years old with COVID-19, enrolled during active disease.

The chain recombines TRBV23-1 with TRBJ2-3, with D hard to call. TRBV23-1 is annotated as an ORF whose role is uncertain. The V and J ends lost 3 bases and 9 bases respectively, with 4 bases between them. The CDR3 length is 10 residues. The CDR3 DNA sequence: TGCGCCAGCAGTCATCTCACGCAGTATTTT. Translation gives CASSHLTQYF.

This clone has only a few counts. The chain joins TRBV27 to TRBJ2-7, with TRBD2 matching over 13 bases. Germline loops: CDR1 MNHEY, CDR2 SMNVEV (reference sequence). CDR3 size: 18 residues. The ends lost 6 bases at V and 9 bases at J; junction bases unmatched: 20. In DNA, the CDR3 is TGTGCCAGCAGCCTCCATATAAACCCGGGACTAGCGGGAAGTTGGCAGTACTTC. Translated: CASSLHINPGLAGSWQYF.

This clone was seen many times. This chain uses TRBV5-1 with TRBJ1-2, with D unclear. This CDR3 is built from 17 residues. Germline CDR1 is SGHRS and CDR2 is YFSETQ. Trimming stripped 2 bases from V and 2 bases from J, with 19 bases between. CDR3 coding DNA: TGCGCCAGCAGCTTATCAATAACAGTGGCTAAAAACTATGGCTACACCTTC. Its protein product is CASSLSITVAKNYGYTF.

This rearrangement joins TRBV29-1 to TRBJ2-3, with a weak D call TRBD2 (5 bases). Trimming shortened V by 4 bases and J by 4 bases, and 9 bases separated the two germline ends. This CDR3 region has 12 residues. Germline lookup yields CDR1 SQVTM and CDR2 ANQGSEA. The CDR3 sequence: CSVADSSDTQYF. The DNA of the CDR3 is TGCAGCGTTGCGGACTCCTCAGATACGCAGTATTTT.

This clone is a singleton in its sample. This CDR3 is also generated by other DNA sequences in the sample. The V call is TRBV15, the J call TRBJ2-3, with D tentatively TRBD2 (5 bases). Germline V gene lookup returns CDR1 LNHNV and CDR2 YYDKDF (reference sequence). This CDR3 comprises 13 residues. The V end lost 3 bases, the J end lost 3 bases, and 7 bases lay between the germline ends. As DNA, the CDR3 is TGTGCCACCAGCAGGGACTTGACAGATACGCAGTATTTT. Translation: CATSRDLTDTQYF.

The rearrangement joins TRBV5-1 to TRBJ2-3; the D gene is possibly TRBD2 (5 bases). Germline V gives CDR1 SGHRS, CDR2 YFSETQ. V gave up 2 bases and J gave up 8 bases, with 6 bases separating them. The CDR3 runs to 11 residues. The CDR3 sequence: CASSFEGTQYF. The CDR3 DNA reads as TGCGCCAGCAGCTTCGAGGGTACGCAGTATTTT.

This clone has more than one count but fewer than ten. The rearrangement uses TRBV7-8 and TRBJ1-6, with D tentatively TRBD1 (6 bases). Germline-derived CDR1 and CDR2 are SGHVS and FQNEAQ. Trimming removed 5 bases from V and 0 bases from J, with 8 bases in between. The CDR3 is made up of 15 amino acids. The CDR3 sequence is CASSLRGSYNSPLHF. CDR3 bases: TGTGCCAGCAGCCTCAGGGGCTCCTATAATTCACCCCTCCACTTT.

The chain employs TRBV24-1 and TRBJ1-1; TRBD1 is a possible D gene (5 bases). Germline loops: CDR1 KGHDR, CDR2 SFDVKD. The CDR3 extends over 14 amino acids. Trimming removed 5 bases from V and 0 bases from J, with 9 bases in between. CDR3 residues: CATSASGMNTEAFF. In DNA, the CDR3 is TGTGCCACCAGTGCATCAGGGATGAACACTGAAGCTTTCTTT.

This rearrangement joins TRBV5-1 to TRBJ2-7; 7 positions agree with TRBD1. The CDR3 runs 14 residues. The germline CDR1 and CDR2 sequences are SGHRS and YFSETQ. V dropped 4 bases and J dropped 0; count of bases not matched to a gene: 4. CDR3: CASSGRQGSYEQYF. The CDR3 DNA sequence: TGCGCCAGCAGCGGGAGACAGGGCTCCTACGAGCAGTACTTC.

The chain combines TRBV5-6 with TRBJ2-7, with 8 bases matching TRBD1. This CDR3 spans 15 amino acids. CDR1 is SGHDT and CDR2 is YYEEEE in the germline V gene. J was trimmed by 9 bases and V by 0 bases; bases with no gene match: 11. The CDR3 loop is CASSLAAGTGFVQYF. CDR3 nucleotide sequence: TGTGCCAGCAGCTTGGCAGCCGGGACAGGCTTTGTGCAGTACTTC.

The chain links TRBV5-1 to TRBJ1-1; the match to TRBD1 covers 10 bases. CDR1 is SGHRS, CDR2 YFSETQ, per germline. J gave up 5 bases and V 3 bases, and 1 base lay outside the gene matches. The CDR3 sequence is 13 residues long. CDR3 sequence reads: CASSWDRGTEAFF. Here the CDR3 DNA reads TGCGCCAGCAGCTGGGACAGGGGTACTGAAGCTTTCTTT. The full variable domain, completed using reference TRBV5-1 and TRBJ1-1, is KAGVTQTPRYLIKTRGQQVTLSCSPISGHRSVSWYQQTPGQGLQFLFEYFSETQRNKGNFPGRFSGRQFSNSRSEMNVSTLELGDSALYLCASSWDRGTEAFFGQGTRLTVV.

The chain is built from TRBV7-3 and TRBJ2-3, with TRBD2 matching over 11 bases. The germline CDR1 and CDR2 sequences are SGHTA and FQGTGA. Trimming took 6 bases from V and 0 from J; bases not matched to a gene: 14. The CDR3 has 19 residues. The CDR3 bases are TGTGCCAGCAGTCGGAACCCGGGACTAGCGGTCTCAAGCACAGATACGCAGTATTTT. It translates to CASSRNPGLAVSSTDTQYF.

V gene TRBV19 combines with J gene TRBJ2-2; unclear D gene. This CDR3 has 17 amino acids. The V and J ends lost 0 bases and 3 bases respectively, with 14 bases between them. Germline CDR1 and CDR2: LNHDA and SQIVND (reference sequence). The CDR3 reads CASSIDLWADHTGELFF. The CDR3 nucleotides are TGTGCCAGTAGTATAGATCTATGGGCAGATCACACCGGGGAGCTGTTTTTT.

V usage is TRBV3-1 (or the pseudogene TRBV3-2) and J usage is TRBJ1-2; TRBD1 matches at 8 bases. This CDR3 has 14 amino acids. With 3 bases clipped from V and 6 bases from J, the junction kept 6 bases outside the gene matches. Per germline, CDR1 LGHDT and CDR2 YNNKEL (reference sequence). The CDR3 is CASSQLTGEHGYTF. The CDR3 nucleotides are TGTGCCAGCAGCCAGCTGACAGGGGAGCATGGCTACACCTTC.

The rearrangement uses TRBV19 and TRBJ2-7, with TRBD1 matching over 7 bases. This CDR3 region has 17 residues. Germline lookup yields CDR1 LNHDA and CDR2 SQIVND (reference sequence). The V and J ends lost 5 bases and 1 base, in that order; junction bases with no gene match: 14. CDR3 nucleotides: TGTGCCAGTAGTGACCCGGGACAGCGTGGCTCATCCTACGAGCAGTACTTC. This sequence encodes CASSDPGQRGSSYEQYF.

V gene TRBV6-2 or TRBV6-3 combines with J gene TRBJ1-5; D remains unclear. Trimming shortened V by 1 base and J by 3 bases, and 7 bases separated the two germline ends. The CDR3 is made up of 14 amino acids. CDR1 MNHEY and CDR2 SVGEGT come from the germline V gene. Here the CDR3 reads CASSYYRDNQPQHF. DNA for the CDR3: TGTGCCAGCAGTTACTACCGGGACAATCAGCCCCAGCATTTT.

V usage is TRBV5-1 and J usage is TRBJ2-3; the match to TRBD2 covers 9 bases. Trimming at V came to 1 base and at J to 2 bases, leaving 5 bases not matched to a gene. The CDR3 consists of 16 residues. Germline V gene lookup returns CDR1 SGHRS and CDR2 YFSETQ. The CDR3 bases are TGCGCCAGCAGCTTGTCAGGGACTAGCTACACAGATACGCAGTATTTT. It specifies CASSLSGTSYTDTQYF.

The genes are TRBV24-1 and TRBJ2-1; the D gene is possibly TRBD1 (5 bases). Deletions cut 5 bases from V and 2 bases from J, with 18 bases between. The CDR3 spans 17 residues. The germline CDR1 and CDR2 sequences are KGHDR and SFDVKD. CDR3 amino acids: CATSGVSQGWPYNEQFF. The CDR3 DNA reads as TGTGCCACCAGTGGGGTGTCCCAGGGATGGCCCTACAATGAGCAGTTCTTC.

The rearrangement uses TRBV11-2 and TRBJ2-4; TRBD2 is a possible D gene (6 bases). CDR1 is SGHAT and CDR2 is FQNNGV in the germline V gene. The V gene lost 3 bases and the J gene lost 0 bases, with 12 bases spanning the gap. This CDR3 has 16 amino acids. CDR3 amino acids: CASSLGGILAKNIQYF. CDR3 bases: TGTGCCAGCAGCTTGGGGGGAATTCTAGCCAAAAACATTCAGTACTTC. Full variable domain (missing parts from reference TRBV11-2 and TRBJ2-4): EAGVAQSPRYKIIEKRQSVAFWCNPISGHATLYWYQQILGQGPKLLIQFQNNGVVDDSQLPKDRFSAERLKGVDSTLKIQPAKLEDSAVYLCASSLGGILAKNIQYFGAGTRLSVL.

This clone has a single count. The chain joins TRBV19 to TRBJ2-5; D is uncertain. The ends were cut back, 3 bases at V and 5 bases at J, with 10 bases in the middle. The CDR3 loop spans 13 amino acids. Per germline, CDR1 LNHDA and CDR2 SQIVND (reference sequence). DNA of the CDR3: TGTGCCAGTAGTATGTCCGCGGTGGAGACCCAGTACTTC. Its translation: CASSMSAVETQYF.

This clone was seen more than once but under ten times. This chain joins TRBV29-1 and TRBJ1-5; TRBD1 might be the D (6 bases). With 7 bases removed from V and 3 bases from J, the gap between germline ends came to 19 bases. This CDR3 comprises 15 residues. CDR1 and CDR2 from the germline V gene are SQVTM and ANQGSEA. CDR3 sequence reads: CSAEGVEAYNQPQHF. CDR3 DNA sequence: TGCAGCGCCGAGGGGGTCGAAGCCTACAATCAGCCCCAGCATTTT. The full variable domain, in which reference TRBV29-1 and TRBJ1-5 provide the parts outside the CDR3, is SAVISQKPSRDICQRGTSLTIQCQVDSQVTMMFWYRQQPGQSLTLIATANQGSEATYESGFVIDKFPISRPNLTFSTLTVSNMSPEDSSIYLCSAEGVEAYNQPQHFGDGTRLSIL.

As for this clone: This sample includes further DNA sequences coding for the same CDR3. This chain uses TRBV5-1 with TRBJ2-7, with a weak D call TRBD2 (5 bases). The CDR3 totals 14 residues. The germline gives CDR1 SGHRS, CDR2 YFSETQ. Trimming cost V 1 base and J 0 bases, with 8 bases left between them. The CDR3 DNA is TGCGCCAGCAGCTTGACAAGCGGCTCCTACGAGCAGTACTTC. It translates to CASSLTSGSYEQYF.

The count of this clone is one. The rearrangement links TRBV19 to TRBJ2-7; D possibly corresponds to TRBD2 (7 bases). The CDR3 covers 16 residues. CDR1 is LNHDA and CDR2 is SQIVND in the germline V gene (reference sequence). V was shortened by 3 bases and J by 3 bases, with 18 bases between the two germline ends. The CDR3 spells CASSIQGAGEGYEQYF. CDR3 nucleotide sequence: TGTGCCAGTAGTATCCAGGGTGCAGGGGAGGGCTACGAGCAGTACTTC.

This chain uses TRBV6-2 or TRBV6-3 with TRBJ2-7; D is unclear. Germline assignment: CDR1 MNHEY and CDR2 SVGEGT. Trimming shortened V by 6 bases and J by 7 bases, and 16 bases separated the two germline ends. The CDR3 consists of 13 residues. The CDR3 loop reads CASRPTLSREQYF. Here the CDR3 DNA reads TGTGCCAGCAGACCTACGTTGTCTAGGGAGCAGTACTTC.

V and J are TRBV14 and TRBJ2-1; D is perhaps TRBD1 (6 bases). The germline gives CDR1 SGHDN, CDR2 FVKESK. The CDR3 consists of 15 residues. The V end was cut by 0 bases, the J end by 8 bases, with 14 bases between. The CDR3 DNA is TGTGCCAGCAGCCAAGATTACAGGGTTGGCGATGAGCAGTTCTTC. Encoded protein: CASSQDYRVGDEQFF. Complete variable domain (other parts from reference TRBV14 and TRBJ2-1): EAGVTQFPSHSVIEKGQTVTLRCDPISGHDNLYWYRRVMGKEIKFLLHFVKESKQDESGMPNNRFLAERTGGTYSTLKVQPAELEDSGVYFCASSQDYRVGDEQFFGPGTRLTVL.

This clone has only one observation. This sequence joins TRBV6-5 and TRBJ1-1, with 7 nucleotides matching TRBD1. The CDR3 is 15 residues long. After removal of 5 bases from V and 2 bases from J, the junction contained 8 bases not matched to a gene. CDR1 and CDR2 (germline): MNHEY, SVGAGI. CDR3 sequence (DNA): TGTGCCAGCAGTCCAGGGACAGCGGGTAACACTGAAGCTTTCTTT. It specifies CASSPGTAGNTEAFF.

DNA of the CDR3: TGTGCCAGCAGGGAGGCCGGGACTGGGGACTACGAGCAGTACTTC. This encodes CASREAGTGDYEQYF. The chain joins TRBV14 to TRBJ2-7, with D perhaps matching TRBD2 (6 bases). Germline V CDR1 and CDR2: SGHDN, FVKESK. Between the trimmed V and J ends, which lost 6 bases and 3 bases, there was a span of 18 bases. This CDR3 spans 15 amino acids.

The chain combines TRBV29-1 with TRBJ2-1, with TRBD2 matching 9 bases. There are 18 residues in the CDR3. Looked up from germline, CDR1 is SQVTM and CDR2 is ANQGSEA. The ends lost 1 base at V and 2 bases at J; junction bases unmatched: 12. CDR3 in DNA: TGCAGCGTTGAAGCTCTGCGCGGAGGACTAGCGACCTACAATGAGCAGTTCTTC. This gives the protein CSVEALRGGLATYNEQFF.

J is TRBJ2-5 and V is TRBV2; a weak D match, TRBD1 (6 bases). Germline V gene lookup returns CDR1 SNHLY and CDR2 FYNNEI. The CDR3 runs 13 residues. V was trimmed by 7 bases and J by 4 bases, leaving 13 bases between them. The CDR3 is CASTRGRGETQYF. In DNA form, the CDR3 reads TGTGCCAGCACCAGGGGAAGGGGAGAGACCCAGTACTTC. The whole variable domain, filled in from reference TRBV2 and TRBJ2-5, reads EPEVTQTPSHQVTQMGQEVILRCVPISNHLYFYWYRQILGQKVEFLVSFYNNEISEKSEIFDDQFSVERPDGSNFTLKIRSTKLEDSAMYFCASTRGRGETQYFGPGTRLLVL.

This clone has a single count. The chain's CDR3 is CASSIQRSSYEQYF. DNA for the CDR3: TGTGCCAGTAGTATACAGCGGTCCTCCTACGAGCAGTACTTC. The chain recombines TRBV19 with TRBJ2-7, with a possible D match to TRBD2 (5 bases). CDR1 LNHDA and CDR2 SQIVND come from the germline V gene (reference sequence). This CDR3 spans 14 amino acids. The V gene lost 2 bases and the J gene lost 0 bases, with 8 bases spanning the gap.

The genes are TRBV19 and TRBJ2-2; D is ambiguous. V was cut by 9 bases and J by 2 bases, with 13 bases left in between. This CDR3 is built from 14 residues. Germline-derived CDR1 and CDR2 are LNHDA and SQIVND (reference sequence). CDR3 region: CASRPQRNTGELFF. In DNA form, the CDR3 reads TGTGCCAGCCGTCCCCAGCGAAACACCGGGGAGCTGTTTTTT. Variable domain in full (rest from reference TRBV19 and TRBJ2-2): DGGITQSPKYLFRKEGQNVTLSCEQNLNHDAMYWYRQDPGQGLRLIYYSQIVNDFQKGDIAEGYSVSREKKESFPLTVTSAQKNPTAFYLCASRPQRNTGELFFGEGSRLTVL.

The chain recombines TRBV5-1 with TRBJ1-3, with D hard to call. Germline CDR1 reads SGHRS; CDR2 reads YFSETQ. The length of the CDR3 is 14 residues. V shed 4 bases and J shed 2 bases, with 10 bases lying between them. This CDR3 reads CASSPERAGNTIYF. CDR3 DNA sequence: TGCGCCAGCAGCCCGGAACGGGCTGGAAACACCATATATTTT.